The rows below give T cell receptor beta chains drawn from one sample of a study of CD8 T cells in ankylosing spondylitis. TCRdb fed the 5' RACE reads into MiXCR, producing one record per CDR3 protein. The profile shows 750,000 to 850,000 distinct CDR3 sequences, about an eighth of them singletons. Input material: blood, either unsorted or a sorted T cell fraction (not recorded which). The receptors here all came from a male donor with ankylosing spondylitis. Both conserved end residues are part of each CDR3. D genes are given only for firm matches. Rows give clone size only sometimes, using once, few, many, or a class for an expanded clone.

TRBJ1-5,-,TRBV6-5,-,TGTGCCAGCAGTTACTCCCCCTATCAGCCCCAGCATTTT,CASSYSPYQPQHF
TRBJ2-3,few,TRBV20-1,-,TGCAGTGCTAGAGATCCCGTCCGGTTTTCGGATACGCAGTATTTT,CSARDPVRFSDTQYF
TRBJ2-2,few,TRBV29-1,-,TGCAGCGTTGGAGGGGCTCCCGGGGAGCTGTTTTTT,CSVGGAPGELFF
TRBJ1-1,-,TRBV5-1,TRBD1,TGCGCCAGCAGCTCGACGACAGGGGCAGGGACTGAAGCTTTCTTT,CASSSTTGAGTEAFF
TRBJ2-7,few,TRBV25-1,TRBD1,TGTGCCAGCAGTGGACAGGGGAACGAGCAGTACTTC,CASSGQGNEQYF
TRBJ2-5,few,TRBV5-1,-,TGCGCCAGCAGCTTCCTCGGGACACCTCAAGAGACCCAGTACTTC,CASSFLGTPQETQYF
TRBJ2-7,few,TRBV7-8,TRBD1,TGTGCCAGCAGCTTGGACAGGAGATCGCCCGAGCAGTACTTC,CASSLDRRSPEQYF
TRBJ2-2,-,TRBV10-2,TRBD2,TGCGCCAGCAGCCCTCTAGCGGGTTACACCGGGGAGCTGTTTTTT,CASSPLAGYTGELFF
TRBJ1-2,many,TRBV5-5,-,TGTGCCAGCAGCTTGTTGGCCTATGGCTACACCTTC,CASSLLAYGYTF
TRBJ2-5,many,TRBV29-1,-,TGCAGCGTTGTAGTAGCGACAGAGACCCAGTACTTC,CSVVVATETQYF
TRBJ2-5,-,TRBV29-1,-,TGCAGCGTTGGGGGCGGCCTGGAGACCCAGTACTTC,CSVGGGLETQYF
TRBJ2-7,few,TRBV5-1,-,TGCGCCAGCAGCTTGAGGGGGGAACCCTACGAGCAGTACTTC,CASSLRGEPYEQYF
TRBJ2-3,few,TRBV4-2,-,TGTGCCAGCAGCCAAGATGGTGTGCAGGCTAGCGACTCTAGCACAGATACGCAGTATTTT,CASSQDGVQASDSSTDTQYF
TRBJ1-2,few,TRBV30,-,TGTGCCTGGAGTCCCGGGGCCGGTGGCTACACCTTC,CAWSPGAGGYTF
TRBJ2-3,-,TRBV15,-,TGTGCCACCACAGAGACATACCACACAGATACGCAGTATTTT,CATTETYHTDTQYF
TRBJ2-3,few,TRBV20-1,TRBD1,TGCAGTGCCTCTCCAGGGGGCCATAGGAGCACAGATACGCAGTATTTT,CSASPGGHRSTDTQYF